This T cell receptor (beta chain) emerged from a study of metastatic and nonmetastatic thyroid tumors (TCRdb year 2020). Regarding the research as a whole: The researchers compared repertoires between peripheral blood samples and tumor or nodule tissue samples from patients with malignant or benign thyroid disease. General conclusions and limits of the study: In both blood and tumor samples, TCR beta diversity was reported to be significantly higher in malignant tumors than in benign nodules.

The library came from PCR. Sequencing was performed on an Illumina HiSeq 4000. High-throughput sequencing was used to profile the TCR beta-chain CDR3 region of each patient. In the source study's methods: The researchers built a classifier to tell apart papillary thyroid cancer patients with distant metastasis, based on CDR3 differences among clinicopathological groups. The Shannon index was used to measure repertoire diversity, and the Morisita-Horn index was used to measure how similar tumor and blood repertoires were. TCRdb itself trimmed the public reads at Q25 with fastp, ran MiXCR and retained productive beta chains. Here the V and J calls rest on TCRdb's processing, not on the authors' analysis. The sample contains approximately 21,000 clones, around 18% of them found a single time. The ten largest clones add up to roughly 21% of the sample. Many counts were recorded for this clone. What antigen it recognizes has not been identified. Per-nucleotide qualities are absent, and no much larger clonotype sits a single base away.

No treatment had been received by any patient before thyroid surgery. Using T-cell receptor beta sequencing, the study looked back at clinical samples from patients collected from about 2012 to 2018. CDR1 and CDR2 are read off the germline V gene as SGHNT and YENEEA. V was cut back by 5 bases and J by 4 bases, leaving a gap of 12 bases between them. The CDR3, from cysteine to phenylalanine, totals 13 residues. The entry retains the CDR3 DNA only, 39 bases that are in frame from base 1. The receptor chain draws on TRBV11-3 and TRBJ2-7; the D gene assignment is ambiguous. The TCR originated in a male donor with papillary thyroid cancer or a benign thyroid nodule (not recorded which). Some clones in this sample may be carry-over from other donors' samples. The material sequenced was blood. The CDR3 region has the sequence CASSQGIAYEQYF. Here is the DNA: TGTGCCAGCAGCCAAGGGATTGCTTACGAGCAGTACTTC.